A single sample gave rise to the 31 T cell receptor beta chains below, sequenced in a study of blood T cell repertoires in COVID-19. Repertoires were generated with immunoSEQ multiplex PCR, while TCRdb's copy carries only in-frame clones and drops some. The sample shows more than 300,000 clones, about 83% of them seen only once. Sequenced material: peripheral blood. The receptors here all came from a woman aged 50 to 60 with acute or convalescent COVID-19.

The chain uses TRBV3-1 (or the pseudogene TRBV3-2) and TRBJ2-5; TRBD1 matches 7 bases. This CDR3 is built from 14 residues. The trim removed 4 bases at V and 7 bases at J, leaving 9 bases unmatched. The V gene's germline CDR1 is LGHDT and CDR2 YNNKEL (reference sequence). The CDR3 is CASSRDRLLGTQYF. CDR3 in DNA: TGTGCCAGCAGCCGGGACAGACTTTTGGGGACCCAGTACTTC.

V usage is TRBV25-1 and J usage is TRBJ2-3; 7 positions agree with TRBD2. The CDR3 is 17 amino acids. Germline loops: CDR1 MGHDK, CDR2 SYGVNS. The J segment lost 3 bases and the V segment lost 1 base, leaving 10 bases of the junction unmatched. The CDR3 region has the DNA TGTGCCAGCAGTGAATTTCGGGAGCGGGATAAGACAGATACGCAGTATTTT. As protein: CASSEFRERDKTDTQYF.

The V call is TRBV3-1 (or the pseudogene TRBV3-2), the J call TRBJ2-5, with D unclear. Between the trimmed V and J ends, which lost 0 bases and 7 bases, there was a span of 9 bases. The CDR3 sequence is 13 residues long. Germline CDR1 is LGHDT and CDR2 is YNNKEL (reference sequence). CDR3 amino acids: CASSQDQLMTQYF. For the CDR3, the DNA is TGTGCCAGCAGCCAAGATCAGTTAATGACCCAGTACTTC.

The rearrangement joins TRBV7-2 to TRBJ1-2; 7 bases are shared with TRBD1. V dropped 2 bases and J dropped 7; count of bases not matched to a gene: 7. The germline gives CDR1 SGHTA, CDR2 FQGNSA. This CDR3 region has 14 residues. Here the CDR3 reads CASSLIRAGGGYTF. In DNA form, the CDR3 reads TGTGCCAGCAGCTTAATTCGGGCAGGGGGTGGCTACACCTTC.

The chain has TRBV30 and TRBJ1-5; D remains unclear. V was pared by 5 bases and J by 5 bases, with 13 bases between. CDR3 length equals 13 residues. Germline V gene lookup returns CDR1 GTSNPN and CDR2 SVGIG (reference sequence). The CDR3 is CAWGTTRYQPQHF. DNA of the CDR3: TGTGCCTGGGGAACGACAAGATATCAGCCCCAGCATTTT.

The J gene is TRBJ1-1, the V gene TRBV11-2; D might be TRBD1 (6 bases). The V gene lost 5 bases and the J gene lost 5 bases, with 18 bases spanning the gap. Germline CDR1 SGHAT, CDR2 FQNNGV. The CDR3 runs to 15 residues. CDR3 in DNA: TGTGCCAGCAGCCCCCCCCGGGGGGCTTTTACTGAAGCTTTCTTT. Its translation: CASSPPRGAFTEAFF. Full variable domain (outside the CDR3, taken from reference TRBV11-2 and TRBJ1-1): EAGVAQSPRYKIIEKRQSVAFWCNPISGHATLYWYQQILGQGPKLLIQFQNNGVVDDSQLPKDRFSAERLKGVDSTLKIQPAKLEDSAVYLCASSPPRGAFTEAFFGQGTRLTVV.

This sequence joins TRBV6-5 and TRBJ2-2; 10 bases match TRBD1. This CDR3 comprises 15 residues. The junction had 3 bases not matched to a gene; V was cut back by 6 bases and J by 2 bases. Germline CDR1 and CDR2: MNHEY and SVGAGI. The CDR3: CASRRTGGNTGELFF. CDR3 DNA: TGTGCCAGCAGGCGGACAGGGGGAAACACCGGGGAGCTGTTTTTT.

The CDR3 sequence: CASSYRQLGGYTF. CDR3 DNA: TGTGCCAGCAGTTACAGGCAGCTCGGGGGCTACACCTTC. The rearrangement links TRBV6-5 to TRBJ1-2; D gene unclear. Trimming pared 2 bases from V and 8 bases from J, leaving 12 bases between. CDR1 and CDR2 from the germline V gene are MNHEY and SVGAGI. The CDR3 contains 13 residues.

The CDR3, as DNA: TGTGCCAGCAGGGACAGCCGAACCTACGAGCAGTACTTC. Protein sequence: CASRDSRTYEQYF. The chain couples TRBV6-5 to TRBJ2-7; D might be TRBD1 (6 bases). Trimming took 6 bases from V and 2 from J, leaving 11 bases between them. This CDR3 spans 13 amino acids. From germline, CDR1 is MNHEY and CDR2 SVGAGI.

The chain joins TRBV29-1 to TRBJ2-3, with TRBD1 identical over 8 bases. In germline, CDR1 is SQVTM, CDR2 ANQGSEA. Unmatched junction bases numbered 0, after V lost 1 base and J lost 0 bases. The CDR3 covers 14 residues. CDR3 amino acids: CSVEGTGSTDTQYF. CDR3 bases: TGCAGCGTTGAAGGGACAGGGAGCACAGATACGCAGTATTTT.

The chain employs TRBV9 and TRBJ2-3; 8 bases are a match to TRBD2. The CDR3 sequence is 15 residues long. V was clipped by 0 bases and J by 5 bases; unmatched bases: 5. Germline V gene data show CDR1 as SGDLS and CDR2 as YYNGEE. CDR3 DNA sequence: TGTGCCAGCAGCGTAGGAGCGGGAGTTGGAGATACGCAGTATTTT. Amino acids: CASSVGAGVGDTQYF.

The chain couples TRBV10-3 to TRBJ1-2; TRBD1 is a possible D gene (6 bases). V dropped 0 bases and J dropped 8 bases, with 13 bases sitting between them. The CDR3 runs 14 residues. Germline CDR1 and CDR2: ENHRY and SYGVKD. CDR3 nucleotides: TGTGCCATCAGTGAGTCGACGGTCCAGGGGGGCTACACCTTC. Translation gives CAISESTVQGGYTF.

This clone was detected only once. The CDR3, as DNA: TGTGCCAGCGGGACAGGGGTCAACTCTGGAAACACCATATATTTT. This sequence encodes CASGTGVNSGNTIYF. This chain links TRBV6-5 with TRBJ1-3; TRBD1 matches 10 bases. The germline V gene encodes CDR1 MNHEY and CDR2 SVGAGI. The CDR3 spans 15 residues. The V segment lost 8 bases and the J segment 0 bases; nucleotides outside the gene matches: 4.

This sequence joins TRBV9 and TRBJ1-5; 7 nucleotides line up with TRBD1. Germline V gene sequence: CDR1 SGDLS, CDR2 YYNGEE. This CDR3 has 18 amino acids. The trim removed 5 bases at V and 3 bases at J, leaving 17 bases unmatched. The CDR3: CASSLRDSLEIYNQPQHF. CDR3 bases: TGTGCCAGCAGTCTCCGGGACAGCCTCGAAATTTACAATCAGCCCCAGCATTTT.

Only a few counts were recorded for this clone. The gene calls are TRBV19 and TRBJ2-5, with TRBD2 as a possible D gene (6 bases). Trimming removed 7 bases at V and 0 bases at J, with 15 bases between. Germline CDR1 reads LNHDA; CDR2 reads SQIVND (reference sequence). The CDR3 covers 15 residues. The CDR3 sequence is CASTEAGGHQETQYF. CDR3 nucleotide sequence: TGTGCCAGTACGGAGGCAGGAGGGCACCAAGAGACCCAGTACTTC.

V usage is TRBV6-6 and J usage is TRBJ1-3; no firm D call. This CDR3 is built from 18 residues. V was pared by 6 bases and J by 0 bases, with 21 bases between. In germline, CDR1 is MNHNY, CDR2 SVGAGI (reference sequence). CDR3 DNA sequence: TGTGCCAGCAGCCGACCACGGGATTGGGGTAACTCTGGAAACACCATATATTTT. Its protein is CASSRPRDWGNSGNTIYF.

The chain is built from TRBV6-5 and TRBJ1-2, with 10 bases identical to TRBD1. In germline, CDR1 is MNHEY, CDR2 SVGAGI. This CDR3 spans 15 amino acids. The junction had 4 bases not matched to a gene; V was cut back by 2 bases and J by 4 bases. Here the CDR3 DNA reads TGTGCCAGCAGTTACCCGGGGGACAGGGGCTATGGCTACACCTTC. Its protein product is CASSYPGDRGYGYTF.

The rearrangement uses TRBV6-5 and TRBJ1-1; the D gene is possibly TRBD1 (5 bases). CDR3 length: 13 residues. Trimming shortened V by 6 bases and J by 5 bases, and 13 bases separated the two germline ends. Germline assignment: CDR1 MNHEY and CDR2 SVGAGI. CDR3 DNA sequence: TGTGCCAGCAGACAGGAATGGTGGACTGAAGCTTTCTTT. Translation gives CASRQEWWTEAFF.

The rearrangement joins TRBV5-1 to TRBJ1-2; D is undetermined. The CDR3 runs to 14 residues. The germline V and J ends were trimmed by 5 bases and 0 bases, with 11 bases remaining between them. The germline V gene has CDR1 SGHRS and CDR2 YFSETQ. DNA of the CDR3: TGCGCCAGCAGGGCGTGGGCGTCTAACTATGGCTACACCTTC. Amino acid sequence: CASRAWASNYGYTF.

V is TRBV7-2 and J is TRBJ2-7, with a possible D match to TRBD2 (5 bases). The V end lost 4 bases, the J end lost 1 base, and 14 bases lay between the germline ends. Germline assignment: CDR1 SGHTA and CDR2 FQGNSA. CDR3 length: 15 residues. The CDR3 DNA reads as TGTGCCAGCAGCTCCGATTGGCCGGGATCCTACGAGCAGTACTTC. It yields the protein CASSSDWPGSYEQYF.

Details on this clone: One junction end does not reproduce the germline sequence, and a read error may be involved. V usage is TRBV12-3 or TRBV12-4 and J usage is TRBJ1-6; tentative D call: TRBD1 (5 bases). The CDR3 totals 13 residues. The CDR3 loop is CASSFFPPDSLFF. For the CDR3, the DNA is TGTGCCAGCAGTTTCTTCCCCCCTGACAGTCTCTTCTTT.

The gene calls are TRBV5-1 and TRBJ2-3, with D maybe TRBD1 (6 bases). Trimming stripped 0 bases from V and 4 bases from J, with 18 bases between. Germline CDR1 reads SGHRS; CDR2 reads YFSETQ. This CDR3 comprises 17 residues. The CDR3 loop reads CASSLGFTGSEADTQYF. CDR3 DNA: TGCGCCAGCAGCTTGGGCTTTACAGGGTCGGAGGCAGATACGCAGTATTTT.

The rearrangement links TRBV24-1 to TRBJ2-1; perhaps TRBD2 as D (5 bases). The CDR3 extends over 12 amino acids. In germline, CDR1 is KGHDR, CDR2 SFDVKD. The V gene lost 7 bases and the J gene lost 7 bases, with 10 bases spanning the gap. The CDR3 here is CATSSSGNEQFF. The DNA for the CDR3 is TGTGCCACCAGCTCCTCGGGAAATGAGCAGTTCTTC.

This rearrangement joins TRBV18 to TRBJ1-5; D not resolved. The CDR3 length is 15 residues. CDR1 is KGHSH, CDR2 LQKENI, per germline. The ends were cut back, 6 bases at V and 4 bases at J, with 16 bases in the middle. This CDR3 is CASSLEKTPNQPQHF. CDR3 nucleotides: TGTGCCAGCTCCCTCGAAAAAACACCGAATCAGCCCCAGCATTTT.

The sample holds one count of this clone. The chain has TRBV6-5 and TRBJ2-7; TRBD1 matches at 10 bases. Germline-derived CDR1 and CDR2 are MNHEY and SVGAGI. This CDR3 has 14 amino acids. With 6 bases clipped from V and 6 bases from J, the junction kept 8 bases outside the gene matches. The CDR3 coding sequence is TGTGCCAGCAGACGGACAGGGGGAGCAGGCGAGCAGTACGTC. It encodes CASRRTGGAGEQYV.

The CDR3 nucleotides are TGTGCCATCAGTGAGTTTGCAGGTGGGGGCTACACCTTC. Translation: CAISEFAGGGYTF. V usage is TRBV10-3 and J usage is TRBJ1-2; D gene ambiguous. The CDR3 covers 13 residues. CDR1 is ENHRY, CDR2 SYGVKD, per germline. V gave up 1 base and J gave up 8 bases, with 11 bases separating them.

This sequence joins TRBV15 and TRBJ2-7; no definite D call. The V gene lost 0 bases and the J gene lost 0 bases, with 6 bases spanning the gap. The CDR3 extends over 14 amino acids. CDR1 and CDR2 from the germline V gene are LNHNV and YYDKDF (reference sequence). The CDR3 sequence is CATSRDDTSYEQYF. The CDR3 region has the DNA TGTGCCACCAGCAGAGATGACACCTCCTACGAGCAGTACTTC. Based on the CDR3 plus reference TRBV15 and TRBJ2-7, the full variable domain is DAMVIQNPRYQVTQFGKPVTLSCSQTLNHNVMYWYQQKSSQAPKLLFHYYDKDFNNEADTPDNFQSRRPNTSFCFLDIRSPGLGDTAMYLCATSRDDTSYEQYFGPGTRLTVT.

The gene calls are TRBV6-5 and TRBJ1-5; the match to TRBD1 covers 9 bases. V lost 6 bases, J lost 7 bases, and 10 bases stayed unmatched. The germline V gene encodes CDR1 MNHEY and CDR2 SVGAGI. The CDR3 spans 15 residues. The CDR3 DNA reads TGTGCCAGCAGGACGGGACAGGGAGTTGAACAGCCCCAGCATTTT. This translates into CASRTGQGVEQPQHF.

The J gene is TRBJ1-6, the V gene TRBV30; D is uncertain. This CDR3 has 14 amino acids. The V gene lost 7 bases and the J gene lost 1 base, with 11 bases spanning the gap. Germline CDR1 is GTSNPN and CDR2 is SVGIG (reference sequence). CDR3 nucleotides: TGTGCCTCAGAGTCGGGGTCCTATAATTCACCCCTCCACTTT. Its protein product is CASESGSYNSPLHF. The full variable domain, with the rest looked up from reference TRBV30 and TRBJ1-6, is SQTIHQWPATLVQPVGSPLSLECTVEGTSNPNLYWYRQAAGRGLQLLFYSVGIGQISSEVPQNLSASRPQDRQFILSSKKLLLSDSGFYLCASESGSYNSPLHFGNGTRLTVT.

This clone was found once. The rearrangement links TRBV10-3 to TRBJ2-1; tentative D call: TRBD2 (6 bases). CDR3 length: 18 amino acids. Germline V gene sequence: CDR1 ENHRY, CDR2 SYGVKD. Trimming took 0 bases from V and 4 from J, leaving 19 bases between them. CDR3 residues: CAISESTLTGRGYNEQFF. CDR3 DNA: TGTGCCATCAGTGAGTCGACTCTGACCGGGAGAGGATACAATGAGCAGTTCTTC.

This chain uses TRBV7-2 with TRBJ2-1, with 8 nucleotides matching TRBD2. This CDR3 region has 16 residues. Germline-derived CDR1 and CDR2 are SGHTA and FQGNSA. V was clipped by 3 bases and J by 2 bases; unmatched bases: 6. The CDR3 region is CASSFELAEAYNEQFF. CDR3 DNA: TGTGCCAGCAGCTTTGAACTAGCGGAGGCCTACAATGAGCAGTTCTTC. The variable domain in full, with the rest retrieved from reference TRBV7-2 and TRBJ2-1, is GAGVSQSPSNKVTEKGKDVELRCDPISGHTALYWYRQSLGQGLEFLIYFQGNSAPDKSGLPSDRFSAERTGGSVSTLTIQRTQQEDSAVYLCASSFELAEAYNEQFFGPGTRLTVL.